The present TCR beta chain was sequenced within a study of shared clonotypes between healthy human individuals. TCRdb's table, derived via immunoSEQ multiplex PCR, lists solely in-frame clones and lacks some. The data contain 1.4 million to 1.5 million clones, roughly 97% of them singletons. The CDR3 covers 15 residues. CDR1 is SEHNR, CDR2 FQNEAQ, per germline (reference sequence). V dropped 2 bases and J dropped 2 bases, with 9 bases sitting between them. This clone was counted only a few times. The chain couples TRBV7-9 to TRBJ2-2; tentatively, D is TRBD2 (6 bases). Sequencing was performed on naive CD4+ T cells sorted from blood. Subset in this sample: CD45RA+ positively selected. The receptor was derived from a man aged 30 to 39 in good health. This CDR3 reads CASSLPGLNTGELFF. CDR3 nucleotide sequence: TGTGCCAGCAGCTTACCGGGACTTAACACCGGGGAGCTGTTTTTT.